This passage covers 20 T cell receptor beta chains from one sample sequenced in a study of cytomegalovirus exposure and HLA in healthy donors. Primers: 60 Vbeta forward and 13 Jbeta reverse. The assay was immunoSEQ multiplex PCR, and TCRdb's table has in-frame clones only and misses some. This sample has 150,000 to 200,000 clones, with around 81% found just once. The sequenced sample consisted of PBMCs. The receptor set was obtained from a woman aged 18-35 years in good health and CMV-seropositive.

The V and J genes are TRBV28 and TRBJ2-3, with 7 bases fitting TRBD1. Trimming removed 7 bases from V and 5 bases from J; junction bases left unmatched: 12. Germline V gives CDR1 MDHEN, CDR2 SYDVKM. This CDR3 has 15 residues. The CDR3 protein is CASTTPQGVGDTQYF. The CDR3 DNA sequence: TGTGCCAGCACTACCCCCCAGGGGGTCGGAGATACGCAGTATTTT.

The gene calls are TRBV29-1 and TRBJ1-2, with 7 nucleotides matching TRBD1. The V gene's germline CDR1 is SQVTM and CDR2 ANQGSEA. The CDR3 runs 13 residues. Trimming took 7 bases from V and 8 from J; bases not matched to a gene: 13. The CDR3 here is CSALTGVVGGYTF. In nucleotides, the CDR3 is TGCAGCGCTTTAACAGGGGTGGTAGGGGGCTACACCTTC.

V is TRBV27 and J is TRBJ2-5; 7 bases line up with TRBD1. V was clipped by 5 bases and J by 2 bases; unmatched bases: 8. Per germline, CDR1 MNHEY and CDR2 SMNVEV (reference sequence). This CDR3 comprises 15 residues. The CDR3 region is CASSPWTGGQETQYF. The CDR3 DNA reads as TGTGCCAGCAGTCCTTGGACAGGAGGACAAGAGACCCAGTACTTC.

The V call is TRBV4-2, the J call TRBJ1-2, with 9 bases lining up with TRBD1. The V segment lost 4 bases and the J segment 8 bases; nucleotides outside the gene matches: 8. Germline V gives CDR1 LGHNA, CDR2 YNFKEQ. The CDR3 spans 14 residues. The CDR3 spells CASSPPGQGGGYTF. CDR3 DNA sequence: TGTGCCAGCAGCCCTCCGGGACAGGGTGGCGGCTACACCTTC.

This clone is a singleton in its sample. This rearrangement joins TRBV27 to TRBJ2-1; 9 bases match TRBD1. The CDR3 runs to 15 residues. Germline CDR1 and CDR2: MNHEY and SMNVEV (reference sequence). J lost 7 bases, V lost 4 bases, and 8 bases had no gene match. CDR3 nucleotide sequence: TGTGCCAGCAGTTCCCCGGGACAGGGTATGAATGAGCAGTTCTTC. Protein sequence: CASSSPGQGMNEQFF.

The rearrangement links TRBV4-1 to TRBJ2-3; TRBD2 matches 13 bases. Losses at the gene ends were 3 bases for V and 5 bases for J; bases not matched to a gene: 11. From germline, CDR1 is MGHRA and CDR2 YSYEKL. CDR3 length: 18 residues. The CDR3 DNA reads TGCGCCAGCAGCCACATTTTGGGACTAGCGGGGACAGGAGATACGCAGTATTTT. Protein: CASSHILGLAGTGDTQYF.

The chain combines TRBV5-1 with TRBJ2-5; possible D gene TRBD1, 5 bases. TRBJ2-7 matches the DNA end more closely, so the J call is doubtful. This CDR3 has 15 residues. Germline V gene lookup returns CDR1 SGHRS and CDR2 YFSETQ. The CDR3 coding sequence is TGCGCCAGCAGCCCCACTGACAGTAGCTCCTACGAGCAGTACTTC. Amino acids: CASSPTDSSSYEQYF.

In DNA, the CDR3 is TGTGCCAGCAGTTTAACAGGGTTCGAGAATGAGCAGTTCTTC. Amino acid sequence: CASSLTGFENEQFF. This rearrangement joins TRBV2 to TRBJ2-1; tentative D call: TRBD1 (6 bases). The CDR3 is made up of 14 amino acids. The germline CDR1 and CDR2 sequences are SNHLY and FYNNEI. Between the trimmed V and J ends, which lost 5 bases and 7 bases, there was a span of 15 bases.

This clone was counted only a few times. The CDR3 loop reads CASSYSSGATEAFF. Written as DNA, the CDR3 is TGTGCCAGCAGTTACTCGAGCGGGGCCACTGAAGCTTTCTTT. The rearrangement uses TRBV6-6 and TRBJ1-1; D is possibly TRBD1 (5 bases). The CDR3 loop spans 14 amino acids. The V end lost 0 bases, the J end lost 4 bases, and 9 bases lay between the germline ends. Germline-derived CDR1 and CDR2 are MNHNY and SVGAGI (reference sequence).

The chain links TRBV5-6 to TRBJ2-2; D is undetermined. V was trimmed by 5 bases and J by 6 bases, leaving 5 bases between them. Germline loops: CDR1 SGHDT, CDR2 YYEEEE. There are 11 residues in the CDR3. This CDR3 is CASSYSGELFF. In DNA form, the CDR3 reads TGTGCCAGCAGTTATTCCGGGGAGCTGTTTTTT.

V and J are TRBV5-3 and TRBJ1-6, with 8 bases matching TRBD1. TRBV5-3 is flagged as an ORF with uncertain function. J was trimmed by 9 bases and V by 0 bases; bases with no gene match: 8. CDR3 size: 16 residues. CDR3 amino acids: CARSLERDRLGSPLHF. CDR3 nucleotides: TGTGCCAGAAGCTTGGAGCGGGACAGGTTAGGTTCACCCCTCCACTTT.

This chain links TRBV5-1 with TRBJ2-3; D might be TRBD2 (5 bases). The germline CDR1 and CDR2 sequences are SGHRS and YFSETQ. Deletions cut 4 bases from V and 5 bases from J, with 20 bases between. The CDR3 loop spans 16 amino acids. The CDR3 region is CASSADRRGGGDTQYF. CDR3 coding DNA: TGCGCCAGCAGCGCTGATCGACGCGGAGGAGGAGATACGCAGTATTTT.

This clone was seen only a few times. V is TRBV25-1 and J is TRBJ1-5; TRBD1 matches 7 bases. Germline-derived CDR1 and CDR2 are MGHDK and SYGVNS. V gave up 6 bases and J gave up 3 bases; unmatched junction bases: 2. This CDR3 contains 13 residues. The CDR3 here is CASRGQNNQPQHF. CDR3 coding DNA: TGTGCCAGCAGGGGACAGAACAATCAGCCCCAGCATTTT.

V is TRBV5-1 and J is TRBJ2-7, with 12 nucleotides matching TRBD1. V shed 6 bases and J 0 bases; nucleotides not matched to a gene: 13. The CDR3 spans 18 residues. Germline-derived CDR1 and CDR2 are SGHRS and YFSETQ. In DNA form, the CDR3 reads TGCGCCAGCATGGGGGGACAGGGGGCGGTTTTCACCTCCTACGAGCAGTACTTC. Protein product: CASMGGQGAVFTSYEQYF. The variable domain in full, with the rest retrieved from reference TRBV5-1 and TRBJ2-7, is KAGVTQTPRYLIKTRGQQVTLSCSPISGHRSVSWYQQTPGQGLQFLFEYFSETQRNKGNFPGRFSGRQFSNSRSEMNVSTLELGDSALYLCASMGGQGAVFTSYEQYFGPGTRLTVT.

The V call is TRBV27, the J call TRBJ2-2; 7 bases line up with TRBD2. The junction had 3 bases not matched to a gene; V was cut back by 2 bases and J by 12 bases. Germline V gives CDR1 MNHEY, CDR2 SMNVEV (reference sequence). The length of the CDR3 is 12 residues. CDR3 in amino acids: CASSLGGVQLFF. CDR3 DNA: TGTGCCAGCAGTTTAGGGGGGGTGCAGCTGTTTTTT.

This clone was observed a handful of times. This rearrangement joins TRBV30 to TRBJ1-1, with D possibly TRBD1 on 5 matching bases. Deletions cut 5 bases from V and 8 bases from J, with 21 bases between. CDR3 length: 14 amino acids. The V gene's germline CDR1 is GTSNPN and CDR2 SVGIG (reference sequence). DNA of the CDR3: TGTGCCTGGGACAAAACATCAGGGCATTCCGAAGCTTTCTTT. The encoded protein is CAWDKTSGHSEAFF.

The chain employs TRBV19 and TRBJ2-3; possible D gene TRBD2, 7 bases. Per the germline V gene, CDR1 is LNHDA and CDR2 is SQIVND (reference sequence). The CDR3 has 17 amino acids. V lost 6 bases to trimming and J lost 5 bases, with 24 bases between them. The CDR3 bases are TGTGCCAGTAGCTATTCGGGGGGAGGGGGGGGCTTAGATACGCAGTATTTT. Protein sequence: CASSYSGGGGGLDTQYF. The full variable domain, rest sourced from reference TRBV19 and TRBJ2-3, is DGGITQSPKYLFRKEGQNVTLSCEQNLNHDAMYWYRQDPGQGLRLIYYSQIVNDFQKGDIAEGYSVSREKKESFPLTVTSAQKNPTAFYLCASSYSGGGGGLDTQYFGPGTRLTVL.

The V gene is TRBV29-1, the J gene TRBJ1-2, with TRBD1 as a possible D gene (5 bases). The CDR3 length is 16 residues. Trimming removed 1 base at V and 4 bases at J, with 19 bases between. From germline, CDR1 is SQVTM and CDR2 ANQGSEA. The CDR3 sequence is CSVEGGGKAFGYGYTF. CDR3 nucleotide sequence: TGCAGCGTTGAAGGGGGGGGAAAGGCGTTTGGCTATGGCTACACCTTC.

The chain carries TRBV7-2 and TRBJ1-2, with D perhaps matching TRBD1 (6 bases). Trimming removed 1 base from V and 2 bases from J, with 14 bases in between. Germline lookup yields CDR1 SGHTA and CDR2 FQGNSA. The CDR3 extends over 16 amino acids. In DNA, the CDR3 is TGTGCCAGCAGCTTAGTGGACAGCCTACCCAACTATGGCTACACCTTC. This codes for CASSLVDSLPNYGYTF.

Remarks on this clone: Other nucleotide sequences from this sample produce the same CDR3. The chain combines TRBV6-5 with TRBJ2-5; D ambiguous. V lost 9 bases, J lost 4 bases, and 18 bases lay in between. The CDR3 totals 14 residues. CDR1 and CDR2 (germline): MNHEY, SVGAGI. DNA for the CDR3: TGTGCCAGTAGCCCCCCGGAGCGACCAGAGACCCAGTACTTC. This sequence encodes CASSPPERPETQYF.